This TCR beta chain is from a study of blood T cell repertoires in COVID-19. Study-wide context: Material from acute and convalescent COVID-19 was sourced from the United States, Italy and Spain. Nucleic acid was either cDNA or gDNA, and it came from T cells, B-cell-depleted T cells, or PBMCs.

Original methodology: By means of reference gene primer amplification, nucleated cell counts were estimated. Sequencing was performed with immunoSEQ multiplex PCR; in TCRdb, only in-frame clones are kept and a portion is missing. Clone size and the V and J calls come from that table; the DNA yielded D and trimming. The sample carries around 200,000 clones, 75% to 90% recorded once. Resolution of symptoms, clearance, or two negative PCRs was present in recovered Cohort 3 donors. The germline V gene has CDR1 SGHTS and CDR2 YDEGEE. Trimming removed 3 bases at V and 2 bases at J, with 11 bases between. This CDR3 contains 14 residues.

The sample taken for sequencing was PBMCs or T cells enriched from blood (not recorded which). The TCR sequence derives from a man aged 40-49 years who had recovered from COVID-19. This sequence joins TRBV5-8 and TRBJ1-1; D call uncertain. The CDR3: CASSSGFSNTEAFF. CDR3 DNA: TGTGCCAGCAGCTCAGGCTTTTCTAACACTGAAGCTTTCTTT.